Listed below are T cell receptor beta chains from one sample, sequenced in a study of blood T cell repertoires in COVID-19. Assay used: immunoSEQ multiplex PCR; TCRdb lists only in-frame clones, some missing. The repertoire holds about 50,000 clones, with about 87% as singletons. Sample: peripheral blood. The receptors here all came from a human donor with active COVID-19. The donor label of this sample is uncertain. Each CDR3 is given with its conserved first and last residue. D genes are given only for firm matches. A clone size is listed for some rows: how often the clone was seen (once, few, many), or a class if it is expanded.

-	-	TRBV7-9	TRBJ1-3	CASSPTGVGGNTIYF	TGTGCCAGCAGCCCAACAGGAGTAGGTGGAAACACCATATATTTT
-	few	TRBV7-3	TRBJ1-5	CASRQSNQPQHF	TGTGCCAGCAGGCAGAGCAATCAGCCCCAGCATTTT
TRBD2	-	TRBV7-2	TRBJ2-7	CASSLLAGGVYEQYF	TGTGCCAGCAGCCTACTAGCGGGGGGCGTCTACGAGCAGTACTTC
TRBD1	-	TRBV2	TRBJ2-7	CASSQYRGPYEQYF	TGTGCCAGCAGTCAATACAGGGGCCCCTACGAGCAGTACTTC
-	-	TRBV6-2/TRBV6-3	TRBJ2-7	CASSSRTGGAVYEQYF	TGTGCCAGCAGTTCTCGGACAGGAGGGGCGGTCTACGAGCAGTACTTC
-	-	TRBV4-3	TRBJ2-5	CASSRTDSRRGTQYF	TGCGCCAGCAGCCGGACGGACAGCCGTAGGGGGACCCAGTACTTC
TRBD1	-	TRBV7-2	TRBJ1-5	CASSSNHRGQGRHQPQHF	TGTGCCAGCAGCTCTAACCATAGAGGACAGGGTAGGCACCAGCCCCAGCATTTT
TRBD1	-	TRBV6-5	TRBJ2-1	CASRHRDRAYNEQFF	TGTGCCAGCAGACACCGGGACAGGGCCTACAATGAGCAGTTCTTC
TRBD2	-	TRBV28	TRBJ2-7	CASSSQLAGVSYEQYF	TGTGCCAGCAGTTCCCAACTAGCGGGAGTCTCCTACGAGCAGTACTTC
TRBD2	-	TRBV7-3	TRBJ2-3	CASSNGLAGGTDTQYF	TGTGCCAGCAGCAACGGACTAGCGGGGGGCACAGATACGCAGTATTTT
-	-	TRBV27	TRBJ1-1	CASRTYPTERNTEAFF	TGTGCCAGCAGAACTTACCCGACAGAGAGGAACACTGAAGCTTTCTTT
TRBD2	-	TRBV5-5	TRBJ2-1	CASSYLAGINEQFF	TGTGCCAGCAGCTATTTAGCGGGGATAAATGAGCAGTTCTTC
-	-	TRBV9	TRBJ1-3	CASSVGGLGNTIYF	TGTGCCAGCAGCGTAGGGGGCCTCGGAAACACCATATATTTT
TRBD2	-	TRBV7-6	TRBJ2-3	CASSPVGIAGVLDTQYF	TGTGCCAGCAGCCCGGTCGGGATAGCGGGAGTGTTGGATACGCAGTATTTT
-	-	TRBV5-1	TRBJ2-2	CASSLTVNTGELFF	TGCGCCAGCAGCTTGACAGTGAACACCGGGGAGCTGTTTTTT
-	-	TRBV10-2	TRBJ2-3	CASSQADTQYF	TGCGCCAGTTCACAGGCAGATACGCAGTATTTT
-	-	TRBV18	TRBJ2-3	CASSPFGGTDTQYF	TGTGCCAGCTCACCTTTCGGGGGCACAGATACGCAGTATTTT
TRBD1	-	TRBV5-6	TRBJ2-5	CASSSGAGQVWETQYF	TGTGCCAGCAGCTCGGGCGCAGGACAGGTCTGGGAGACCCAGTACTTC
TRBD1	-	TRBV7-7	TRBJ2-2	CASSRDRTGELFF	TGTGCTAGCAGCCGGGACAGAACCGGGGAGCTGTTTTTT
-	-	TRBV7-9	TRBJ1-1	CASSLAGATLAAFF	TGTGCCAGCAGCTTGGCAGGGGCCACACTAGCGGCTTTCTTT
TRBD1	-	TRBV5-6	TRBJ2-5	CASSLDRGETQYF	TGTGCCAGCAGCCTTGACAGGGGTGAGACCCAGTACTTC
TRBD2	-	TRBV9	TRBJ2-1	CASSVASWTSGSNEQFF	TGTGCCAGCAGCGTAGCCTCTTGGACTAGCGGGTCCAATGAGCAGTTCTTC